This record looks at one T cell receptor beta chain sequence and its context. The antigen is unknown. This record belongs to a study of vaccination and CD4 T cells after COVID-19. At the level of the study: Samples after vaccination came a median roughly 74 days past dose two, ranging 14 to 241. Findings of the study overall: Convalescent patients had a median approximately 86% of post-vaccine SARS-CoV-2-reactive clones that were detected only after vaccination, not before it.

Treatment defined: roughly 10-day PBMC culture with coronavirus spike peptide pools or control peptides (ViraFEST assay). The study sequenced cultured CD4+ T cell DNA using the Oncomine TCR Beta short-read assay. TCRdb reprocessed the PCR reads via MiXCR and lists one record per CDR3 protein. In the table there are over 8,500 distinct CDR3 sequences, about 50% of which are singletons. The CDR3 has 16 amino acids. The V gene end was trimmed by 5 bases and the J gene end by 2 bases; junction bases not matched to a gene: 8. Germline CDR1 SGHTA, CDR2 FQGNSA. The source is a human donor who had recovered from COVID-19. The J gene is TRBJ2-3, the V gene TRBV7-2; TRBD2 matches at 9 bases. Source material: CD4+ T cells from blood, cultured in vitro. The chain's CDR3 is CASSPQAGGLTDTQYF. CDR3 sequence (DNA): TGTGCCAGCAGCCCACAAGCGGGGGGCCTCACAGATACGCAGTATTTT.